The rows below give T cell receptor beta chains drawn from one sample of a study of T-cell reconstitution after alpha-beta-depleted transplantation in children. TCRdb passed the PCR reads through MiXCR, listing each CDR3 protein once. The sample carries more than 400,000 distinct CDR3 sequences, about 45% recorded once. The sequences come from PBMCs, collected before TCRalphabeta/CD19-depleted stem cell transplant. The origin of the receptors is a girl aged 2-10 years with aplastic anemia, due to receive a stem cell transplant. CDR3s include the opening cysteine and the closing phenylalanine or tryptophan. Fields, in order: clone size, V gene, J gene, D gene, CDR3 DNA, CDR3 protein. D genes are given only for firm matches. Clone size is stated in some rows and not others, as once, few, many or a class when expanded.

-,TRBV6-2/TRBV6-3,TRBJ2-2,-,TGTGCCAGCAACTCATGGACTAGGGGACAAACCGGGGAGCTGTTTTTT,CASNSWTRGQTGELFF
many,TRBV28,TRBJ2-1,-,TGTGCCAGCAGTACCTTCGGGGAGCAGTTCTTC,CASSTFGEQFF
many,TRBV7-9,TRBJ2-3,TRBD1,TGTGCCAGCAGCGCCCACCCCCACAGGGGGCGAGAAGATACGCAGTATTTT,CASSAHPHRGREDTQYF
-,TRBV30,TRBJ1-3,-,TGTGCCTGGACTCCCAATTCGGGTACCTCTGGAAACACCATATATTTT,CAWTPNSGTSGNTIYF
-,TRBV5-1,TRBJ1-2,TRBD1,TGCGCCAGCAGCTTGGAGAGGGGGCAGCGTGGCTACACCTTC,CASSLERGQRGYTF
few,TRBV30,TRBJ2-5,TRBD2,TGTGCCTTGGCCCTAGCGGGGTACCAAGAGACCCAGTACTTC,CALALAGYQETQYF
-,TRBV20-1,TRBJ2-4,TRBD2,TGCAGTGCTTCGAACTCGGGGGGAAACATTCAGTACTTC,CSASNSGGNIQYF
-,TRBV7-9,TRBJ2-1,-,TGTGCCAGCAGCTTAGGGGTCGGAACCACTAATGAGCAGTTCTTC,CASSLGVGTTNEQFF
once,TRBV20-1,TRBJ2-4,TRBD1,TGCAGTGCTAGAGGCCGGGACAGGCCAGGGGTAGCCAAAAACATTCAGTACTTC,CSARGRDRPGVAKNIQYF
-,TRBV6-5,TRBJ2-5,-,TGTGCCAGCAGTTATGACTTAGGGGGGGAAGAGACCCAGTACTTC,CASSYDLGGEETQYF
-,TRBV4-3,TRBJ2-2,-,TGCGCCAGCAGCCTCGGAGGCTGGGGGGCCGGGGAGCTGTTTTTT,CASSLGGWGAGELFF
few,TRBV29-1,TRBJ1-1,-,TGCAGCGTTGTTCGGACATTGAACACTGAAGCTTTCTTT,CSVVRTLNTEAFF
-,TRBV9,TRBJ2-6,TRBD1,TGTGCCAGCAGCGTAGGGGCCAGGGACAGGAGGAAGGAGGGGACTGGGGCCAACGTCCTGACTTTC,CASSVGARDRRKEGTGANVLTF
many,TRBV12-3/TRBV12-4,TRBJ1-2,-,TGTGCCAGCAGGGACCCGACGGGCTATGGCTACACCTTC,CASRDPTGYGYTF
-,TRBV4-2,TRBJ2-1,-,TGTGCCAGCAGCCCAGCCCTCCGGCAGGGAGCCGGGGGCGATGAGCAGTTCTTC,CASSPALRQGAGGDEQFF
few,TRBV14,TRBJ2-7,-,TGTGCCAGCAGCCAACCTGGGGGCGAGGGGGGATCCTACGAGCAGTACTTC,CASSQPGGEGGSYEQYF
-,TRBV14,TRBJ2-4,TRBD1,TGTGCCAGCAGCCGAAATCAGGGGGCGCGTGTGGAAAACATTCAGTACTTC,CASSRNQGARVENIQYF
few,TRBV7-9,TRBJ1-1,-,TGTGCCAGCAGCTTAGGGGGCAGGGGCAGGGGGAACACTGAAGCTTTCTTT,CASSLGGRGRGNTEAFF
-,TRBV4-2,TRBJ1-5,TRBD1,TGTGCCAGCAGCGACCCGGACAGGGGTCGGGTCTATAGCAATCAGCCCCAGCATTTT,CASSDPDRGRVYSNQPQHF
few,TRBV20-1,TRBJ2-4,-,TGCAGTGCTACCCCCTTGGCTAGGGGATTCGCCAAAAACATTCAGTACTTC,CSATPLARGFAKNIQYF
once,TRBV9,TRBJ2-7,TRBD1,TGTGCCAGCAGCGTAGGGGACAGCTACGAGCAGTACTTC,CASSVGDSYEQYF
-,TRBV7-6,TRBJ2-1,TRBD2,TGTGCCAGCACCTCTGGTGCAGCGGGATACAATGAGCAGTTCTTC,CASTSGAAGYNEQFF
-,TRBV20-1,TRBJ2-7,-,TGCAGTGCTATCCCTGGGGGCGCGGCCTACGAGCAGTACTTC,CSAIPGGAAYEQYF
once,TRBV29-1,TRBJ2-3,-,TGCAGCGTTGAATTCGGGGACATTAGCACAGATACGCAGTATTTT,CSVEFGDISTDTQYF
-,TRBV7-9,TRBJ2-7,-,TGTGCCAGCAGCCAATCAGGGTTCGAGCAGTACTTC,CASSQSGFEQYF
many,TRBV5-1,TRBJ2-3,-,TGCGCCAGCAGCCGGTCCGGTAGCACAGATACGCAGTATTTT,CASSRSGSTDTQYF